Following are 18 T cell receptor beta chains from one sample sequenced in a study of identical twins. TCRdb independently ran MiXCR on the 5' RACE reads; one entry per CDR3 protein. The repertoire holds 250,000 or so distinct CDR3 sequences, about 7.5% seen once, with roughly 5% in the top ten. This sample also belongs to another study, concerning yellow fever vaccine responses in identical twins.

What was sequenced was CD8+ T cells sorted from blood. The receptors come from a woman younger than 30 in good health.

In its sample, this clonotype was seen many times. The chain couples TRBV5-6 to TRBJ2-7; D not resolved. V dropped 1 base and J dropped 6 bases, with 5 bases sitting between them. The CDR3 extends over 11 amino acids. Per the germline V gene, CDR1 is SGHDT and CDR2 is YYEEEE. The DNA for the CDR3 is TGTGCCAGCAGCTTGTTGGCCGAGCAGTACTTC. It specifies CASSLLAEQYF.

This clonotype was recorded at least ten times. V usage is TRBV5-5 and J usage is TRBJ2-7; D unresolved. V lost 4 bases and J lost 2, with 13 bases in between. Germline V CDR1 and CDR2: SGHKS, YYEKEE (reference sequence). The CDR3 loop spans 14 amino acids. Here the CDR3 DNA reads TGTGCCAGCAGCGATACGTCCGCACCCTACGAGCAGTACGTC. Amino acids: CASSDTSAPYEQYV.

The rearrangement joins TRBV24-1 to TRBJ2-3; no reliable D call. Trimming took off 6 bases at V and 3 bases at J, with 9 bases between the two ends. The CDR3 consists of 13 residues. Germline V gives CDR1 KGHDR, CDR2 SFDVKD. The CDR3 sequence: CATSSWATDTQYF. CDR3 nucleotide sequence: TGTGCCACCAGTTCGTGGGCGACAGATACGCAGTATTTT.

This clonotype occurred many times. V usage is TRBV10-3 and J usage is TRBJ2-5; TRBD1 might be the D (6 bases). Trimming shortened V by 4 bases and J by 5 bases, and 14 bases separated the two germline ends. CDR1 and CDR2 from the germline V gene are ENHRY and SYGVKD. There are 14 residues in the CDR3. The DNA of the CDR3 is TGTGCCATCAGTGGGCCAGACAGGCAGGAGACCCAGTACTTC. It specifies CAISGPDRQETQYF.

This clonotype was counted only a few times. The rearrangement links TRBV3-1 to TRBJ1-5; D unclear. V was shortened by 0 bases and J by 0 bases, with 6 bases between the two germline ends. The CDR3 has 15 amino acids. CDR1 and CDR2 from the germline V gene are LGHDT and YNNKEL (reference sequence). CDR3 coding DNA: TGTGCCAGCAGCCAAGATGACGGTAGCAATCAGCCCCAGCATTTT. Its protein is CASSQDDGSNQPQHF.

A word on this clonotype: One base away lies a much larger clone, so this may be a sequencing read error. V usage is TRBV29-1 and J usage is TRBJ2-6, with 7 bases matching TRBD1. This CDR3 has 17 amino acids. CDR1 SQVTM and CDR2 ANQGSEA come from the germline V gene. CDR3 nucleotide sequence: TGCAGCGTCGAAGACAGGGTTAATCCCTCTGGGGCCTACGTCCTGACTTTC. This translates into CSVEDRVNPSGAYVLTF.

This clonotype was found a few times. This sequence joins TRBV7-8 and TRBJ2-3; a weak D match, TRBD2 (6 bases). V lost 0 bases to trimming and J lost 1 base, with 11 bases between them. The CDR3 consists of 16 residues. The germline V gene encodes CDR1 SGHVS and CDR2 FQNEAQ. CDR3 in amino acids: CASSLAPSDRTDTQYF. The DNA of the CDR3 is TGTGCCAGCAGCTTAGCGCCTAGCGACCGCACAGATACGCAGTATTTT.

This clonotype was counted between two and nine times. The chain uses TRBV24-1 and TRBJ2-1; 7 positions match TRBD1. V trimming: 3 bases; J trimming: 9 bases; junction bases outside the gene matches: 22. The germline V gene encodes CDR1 KGHDR and CDR2 SFDVKD. This CDR3 spans 19 amino acids. CDR3 sequence (DNA): TGTGCCACCAGTGATATCCCCCTTAACAGGGGTGTTGTAAAGGGTGAGCAGTTCTTC. It codes for CATSDIPLNRGVVKGEQFF.

The chain employs TRBV5-1 and TRBJ2-1; D gene uncertain. V lost 2 bases and J 5 bases, leaving 17 bases between the germline ends. This CDR3 region has 16 residues. Germline assignment: CDR1 SGHRS and CDR2 YFSETQ. CDR3 nucleotide sequence: TGCGCCAGCAGCTTTCGTGGCGGTATCAGCGACAATGAGCAGTTCTTC. Amino acid sequence: CASSFRGGISDNEQFF.

This clonotype showed up just a few times. The chain links TRBV6-5 to TRBJ2-1, with 8 bases matching TRBD2. V was clipped by 4 bases and J by 8 bases; unmatched bases: 10. Germline CDR1 MNHEY, CDR2 SVGAGI. The CDR3 sequence is 15 residues long. The CDR3 here is CASSSSGGPIHEQFF. CDR3 nucleotides: TGTGCCAGCAGTTCCTCGGGGGGGCCGATACATGAGCAGTTCTTC.

The chain has TRBV5-1 and TRBJ2-5; the match to TRBD2 covers 11 bases. V shed 4 bases, J shed 5 bases, and the junction held 7 bases outside the gene matches. The CDR3 sequence is 15 residues long. From germline, CDR1 is SGHRS and CDR2 YFSETQ. DNA of the CDR3: TGCGCCAGCAGCGGCGGGACTAGCGGTGGGGAGACCCAGTACTTC. Amino acid sequence: CASSGGTSGGETQYF.

This clonotype came up many times. This sequence joins TRBV4-2 and TRBJ1-1; D is perhaps TRBD1 (5 bases). The ends were cut back, 5 bases at V and 6 bases at J, with 7 bases in the middle. Germline V CDR1 and CDR2: LGHNA, YNFKEQ. This CDR3 is built from 11 residues. The CDR3 nucleotides are TGTGCCAGCAGCGAGGGGTCTGAAGCTTTCTTT. Amino acids: CASSEGSEAFF.

The gene calls are TRBV7-9 and TRBJ2-5; tentatively, D is TRBD2 (5 bases). The length of the CDR3 is 16 residues. Trimming removed 5 bases at V and 2 bases at J, with 18 bases between. The germline V gene encodes CDR1 SEHNR and CDR2 FQNEAQ (reference sequence). CDR3 sequence reads: CASSQQTGKTQETQYF. CDR3 bases: TGTGCCAGCAGCCAACAAACCGGGAAGACACAAGAGACCCAGTACTTC.

This clonotype was recorded many times. The gene calls are TRBV16 and TRBJ2-1, with a weak D call TRBD2 (5 bases). This CDR3 spans 11 amino acids. Trimming left V 8 bases short and J 9 bases short, with 11 bases between. Germline V gene data show CDR1 as KGHSY and CDR2 as FQNENV. The CDR3 DNA reads TGTGCCAGCCGCACCAGCGGTGAGCAGTTCTTC. This encodes CASRTSGEQFF.

The gene calls are TRBV28 and TRBJ2-6; possibly TRBD2 for D (5 bases). Per germline, CDR1 MDHEN and CDR2 SYDVKM. The CDR3 extends over 14 amino acids. The ends were cut back, 6 bases at V and 4 bases at J, with 10 bases in the middle. CDR3: CASRTTGGANVLTF. As DNA, the CDR3 is TGTGCCAGCAGAACCACGGGGGGGGCCAACGTCCTGACTTTC.

This clonotype has just a few counts. The J gene is TRBJ2-2, the V gene TRBV12-5; D could derive from TRBD1 or TRBD2 (5 bases each). The CDR3 sequence is 18 residues long. With 0 bases removed from V and 1 base from J, the gap between germline ends came to 15 bases. Germline CDR1 reads LGHNT; CDR2 reads FRNRAP. Here the CDR3 reads CASGLVLEGIKNTGELFF. Here the CDR3 DNA reads TGTGCTAGTGGTTTGGTACTAGAGGGGATCAAGAACACCGGGGAGCTGTTTTTT.

This clonotype was detected many times. The rearrangement joins TRBV2 to TRBJ2-1, with TRBD1 matching 7 bases. Germline CDR1 is SNHLY and CDR2 is FYNNEI. This CDR3 region has 14 residues. Trimming cost V 5 bases and J 0 bases; bases outside gene matches: 1. The CDR3 bases are TGTGCCAGCAGTCCAGGGGGCTCCTACAATGAGCAGTTCTTC. Its protein is CASSPGGSYNEQFF.

This clonotype was detected many times. The chain couples TRBV12-3 or TRBV12-4 to TRBJ1-4; D remains ambiguous. CDR3 length: 15 amino acids. Trimming took 1 base from V and 13 from J, leaving 19 bases between them. The CDR3 region has the DNA TGTGCCAGCAGTTTAGGTTCGGCAGGTCTGGCGGGACTGTTTTTT. Translating it yields CASSLGSAGLAGLFF.